Sequencing of this T cell receptor (beta chain) was carried out in a study of control samples from healthy donors and cancer patients. V was pared by 0 bases and J by 2 bases, with 8 bases of the junction left unmatched. CDR1 and CDR2 from the germline V gene are SGHTA and FQGNSA. The CDR3 is made up of 17 amino acids. The protocol was immunoSEQ multiplex PCR, while the TCRdb copy is restricted to in-frame clones and leaves out a portion. Among 45,000 to 55,000 clones listed, roughly 95% were seen once. The sequencing sample was made of blood. This rearrangement joins TRBV7-2 to TRBJ2-3; TRBD2 matches at 7 bases. The origin of this receptor is a man aged 25 to 45 in good health. Here the CDR3 DNA reads TGTGCCAGCAGCTTAGCGGCCCCTAGCGGCCACACAGATACGCAGTATTTT. This codes for CASSLAAPSGHTDTQYF.